This is a list of T cell receptor beta chains from one sample in a study of blood T cell repertoires in COVID-19. Sequenced by immunoSEQ multiplex PCR; TCRdb stores in-frame clones only, minus some. Counted here are roughly 230,000 clones, around 83% occurring once; the ten biggest clones make up about 9%. The sequencing input was peripheral blood. The origin of the receptors is a man aged 40-55 years with active or convalescent COVID-19. Both conserved end residues are part of each CDR3. A D gene is named only where the DNA matches it firmly. Clone sizes are given selectively: once, few, many, or a class where the clone is expanded.

j_call,v_call,clone_size,d_call,cdr3_nt,cdr3_aa
TRBJ2-7,TRBV3-1/TRBV3-2,once,.,TGTGCCAGCAGCCAAAGGAGTAGTCCCGAGCAGTACTTC,CASSQRSSPEQYF
TRBJ2-2,TRBV3-1/TRBV3-2,.,TRBD1,TGTGCCAGCAGCCAATACAACAGGGGAATGGACACCGGGGAGCTGTTTTTT,CASSQYNRGMDTGELFF
TRBJ1-5,TRBV24-1,.,.,TGTGCCACCAGTGATGCGGGGACGGTGAATCTTAGCAATCAGCCCCAGCATTTT,CATSDAGTVNLSNQPQHF
TRBJ1-1,TRBV7-8,.,.,TGTGCCAGCAGCCCTAAGACACCCTCCGGGACATACAACACTGAAGCTTTCTTT,CASSPKTPSGTYNTEAFF
TRBJ2-1,TRBV6-1,.,TRBD2,TGTGCCAGCAGTGAAGCTAAGGGAGGGGCGAGATACAATGAGCAGTTCTTC,CASSEAKGGARYNEQFF
TRBJ2-7,TRBV27,once,TRBD2,TGTGCCAGCAGTTCCATCAGCGGGAGTATGTCCTACGAGCAGTACTTC,CASSSISGSMSYEQYF
TRBJ1-2,TRBV19,few,TRBD1,TGTGCCACGGGACAGGGGGGGCCTGGCTACACCTTC,CATGQGGPGYTF
TRBJ2-1,TRBV5-1,.,TRBD2,TGCGCCAGCAGCTCGGGACTAGCGGGGCTCTCCTACAATGAGCAGTTCTTC,CASSSGLAGLSYNEQFF
TRBJ2-7,TRBV2,.,TRBD2,TGTGCCAGCAGCGGGACCCCGGGGGGCTACGAGCAGTACTTC,CASSGTPGGYEQYF
TRBJ2-2,TRBV5-1,.,.,TGCGCCAGCAGCCTAACCGGGTCTTCGAACACCGGGGAGCTGTTTTTT,CASSLTGSSNTGELFF
TRBJ1-5,TRBV30,.,TRBD1,TGTGCCTGGAGTCAGGCCGGGACAGGCGGTCAGCCCCAGCATTTT,CAWSQAGTGGQPQHF
TRBJ1-2,TRBV7-9,.,TRBD1,TGTGCCAGCAGCCCCTCAGGGGGATACCCATATGGCTACACCTTC,CASSPSGGYPYGYTF
TRBJ2-2,TRBV10-3,.,.,TGTGCCATCAGAGCCTCACCCGGGGAGCTGTTTTTT,CAIRASPGELFF
TRBJ1-1,TRBV30,.,.,TGTGCCTGGAGTGTTCAAGCGCCCACTGAAGCTTTCTTT,CAWSVQAPTEAFF
TRBJ1-6,TRBV30,.,.,TGTGCCTGGGGTACAGGGAGCTCCTATAATTCACCCCTCCACTTT,CAWGTGSSYNSPLHF
TRBJ1-4,TRBV15,once,.,TGTGCCACCAGCAGATTCGGTGAAAAACTGTTTTTT,CATSRFGEKLFF
TRBJ1-4,TRBV19,few,.,TGTGCCAGTAAAGTAGGCAGGGCGTCAACTAATGAAAAACTGTTTTTT,CASKVGRASTNEKLFF
TRBJ2-2,TRBV5-6,few,TRBD1,TGTGCCAGCAGCCGTATGGACAGGGGACTCTCGAACACCGGGGAGCTGTTTTTT,CASSRMDRGLSNTGELFF
TRBJ2-1,TRBV18,.,.,TGTGCCAGCTCCCCGGGACTCGAACTCAATGAGCAGTTCTTC,CASSPGLELNEQFF
TRBJ2-5,TRBV19,.,TRBD1,TGTGCCAGTAGTAGGGACAGGGGAGGGGAGACCCAGTACTTC,CASSRDRGGETQYF